A single T cell receptor (beta chain) is shown here with its context. Its ends do not fully match the called genes, so a read error is possible. All patients reached thyroid surgery having received no treatment beforehand. The CDR3 totals 15 residues. CDR1 SGHTA and CDR2 FQGNSA come from the germline V gene. TCRdb reanalyzed the PCR reads with MiXCR. The sample has some 4,200 clones; roughly 22% are singletons. The sample is drawn from a study of metastatic and nonmetastatic thyroid tumors. J is TRBJ2-7 and V is TRBV7-2; D remains ambiguous. The clonotype comes from a female donor with papillary thyroid cancer or a benign thyroid nodule (not recorded which). Some clones in this sample may be carry-over from other donors' samples. The material sequenced was tumor tissue. The CDR3 spells CASSFVDGLSFEQYF. The CDR3 DNA is TGTGCCAGCAGCTTTGTAGACGGATTATCCTTCGAGCAGTACTTC.